These 23 T cell receptor beta chains came from one sample sequenced in a study of beta chain features in type 1 diabetes. Study results and limitations: The study found moderately but significantly shorter TCRB CDR3s in all four CD4+ subsets of Type 1 diabetes patients.

Expressed TCRB transcripts got sequenced, as all isolated RNA was reverse transcribed. Clones were sequenced by immunoSEQ multiplex PCR, and TCRdb holds only the in-frame ones, with some missing. The sample holds over 55,000 clones, 52% seen once. These receptors are not linked to any known antigen. The sequencing input was Tregs from blood. The receptors come from a middle-aged woman with type 1 diabetes.

This chain connects TRBV18 to TRBJ2-7; no reliable D call. V shed 5 bases and J shed 6 bases, with 14 bases lying between them. This CDR3 has 13 residues. Germline lookup yields CDR1 KGHSH and CDR2 LQKENI. The chain's CDR3 is CASSNLRTSEQYF. The CDR3 nucleotides are TGTGCCAGCTCAAATCTGCGTACTTCCGAGCAGTACTTC.

The chain is built from TRBV7-9 and TRBJ2-4; 10 bases are shared with TRBD1. CDR3 length: 14 amino acids. Germline CDR1 and CDR2: SEHNR and FQNEAQ (reference sequence). The trim removed 5 bases at V and 7 bases at J, leaving 5 bases unmatched. The CDR3 spells CASSMTGGANIQYF. CDR3 DNA: TGTGCCAGCAGCATGACAGGGGGCGCGAACATTCAGTACTTC.

V and J are TRBV5-1 and TRBJ2-1; perhaps TRBD1 as D (6 bases). From germline, CDR1 is SGHRS and CDR2 YFSETQ. The V gene lost 0 bases and the J gene lost 4 bases, with 14 bases spanning the gap. This CDR3 is built from 16 residues. The CDR3 spells CASSLDPQGLYNEQFF. CDR3 DNA: TGCGCCAGCAGCTTGGACCCCCAGGGGTTGTACAATGAGCAGTTCTTC.

The CDR3 coding sequence is TGTGCCAGCAGCCCGAGGGTAGCGGGCACAGATACGCAGTATTTT. This encodes CASSPRVAGTDTQYF. V gene TRBV7-2 combines with J gene TRBJ2-3; D possibly corresponds to TRBD2 (6 bases). The germline V gene has CDR1 SGHTA and CDR2 FQGNSA. The germline V and J ends were trimmed by 5 bases and 1 base, with 13 bases remaining between them. This CDR3 is built from 15 residues.

The chain employs TRBV2 and TRBJ2-5; D is perhaps TRBD2 (6 bases). Trimming shortened V by 3 bases and J by 5 bases, and 13 bases separated the two germline ends. The length of the CDR3 is 14 residues. The V gene's germline CDR1 is SNHLY and CDR2 FYNNEI. The CDR3 nucleotides read TGTGCCAGCAGTGAGGGGCGGGATCTGGAGACCCAGTACTTC. This translates into CASSEGRDLETQYF.

The rearrangement uses TRBV10-3 and TRBJ1-2; 7 bases are a match to TRBD1. There are 14 residues in the CDR3. After removal of 5 bases from V and 4 bases from J, the junction contained 7 bases not matched to a gene. The V gene's germline CDR1 is ENHRY and CDR2 SYGVKD. CDR3 nucleotide sequence: TGTGCCATCAGTTCCATTACAGGGGTCTATGGCTACACCTTC. As protein: CAISSITGVYGYTF.

This chain uses TRBV28 with TRBJ1-3; D gene uncertain. Germline assignment: CDR1 MDHEN and CDR2 SYDVKM. V was trimmed by 5 bases and J by 0 bases, leaving 11 bases between them. The CDR3 runs 15 residues. The CDR3, as DNA: TGTGCCAGCAGTCCCTCGGGGTTCTCTGGAAACACCATATATTTT. It is translated as CASSPSGFSGNTIYF.

CDR3 loop: CASSLGTSGRSDTQYF. In nucleotides, the CDR3 is TGTGCCAGCAGCTTAGGGACTAGCGGGAGGTCAGATACGCAGTATTTT. The chain uses TRBV7-3 and TRBJ2-3; TRBD2 aligns across 15 bases. The CDR3 loop spans 16 amino acids. Germline CDR1 SGHTA, CDR2 FQGTGA. V trimming: 2 bases; J trimming: 4 bases; junction bases outside the gene matches: 1.

This chain joins TRBV7-2 and TRBJ1-2; TRBD1 agrees at 9 bases. CDR1 is SGHTA and CDR2 is FQGNSA in the germline V gene. The CDR3 is 14 residues long. Unmatched junction bases numbered 5, after V lost 5 bases and J lost 4 bases. The CDR3: CASSHRGRPYGYTF. The CDR3 DNA reads TGTGCCAGCAGCCACAGGGGGCGCCCCTATGGCTACACCTTC.

This chain connects TRBV5-6 to TRBJ2-5, with a weak D call TRBD1 (5 bases). CDR3 length: 13 amino acids. The V and J ends lost 3 bases and 5 bases respectively, with 11 bases between them. Per germline, CDR1 SGHDT and CDR2 YYEEEE. In nucleotides, the CDR3 is TGTGCCAGCAGCTGGGTCTCAGGGGAGACCCAGTACTTC. Amino acids: CASSWVSGETQYF.

The V gene is TRBV19, the J gene TRBJ1-4, with a weak D call TRBD1 (6 bases). This CDR3 contains 14 residues. V lost 6 bases and J lost 10, with 18 bases in between. Germline V lookup: CDR1 LNHDA, CDR2 SQIVND (reference sequence). CDR3 region: CASSFRVEGGKLFF. The CDR3 DNA is TGTGCCAGTAGCTTCAGGGTCGAAGGGGGAAAACTGTTTTTT.

There are a few counts of this clone. The chain combines TRBV7-8 with TRBJ1-5; tentative D call: TRBD1 (5 bases). Per the germline V gene, CDR1 is SGHVS and CDR2 is FQNEAQ. This CDR3 spans 15 amino acids. V was clipped by 1 base and J by 4 bases, with 11 bases between them. The chain's CDR3 is CASSLGPGWNQPQHF. The CDR3, as DNA: TGTGCCAGCAGCTTAGGCCCAGGGTGGAATCAGCCCCAGCATTTT.

The chain joins TRBV6-1 to TRBJ1-5, with no clear D. Germline loops: CDR1 MNHNS, CDR2 SASEGT. This CDR3 has 13 residues. V dropped 4 bases and J dropped 4 bases, with 8 bases sitting between them. Written as DNA, the CDR3 is TGTGCCAGCAGTGCGGAACTAAATCAGCCCCAGCATTTT. Translation gives CASSAELNQPQHF.

This clone was seen only once. At one boundary the junction diverges from the germline segment, which might be a read error. V usage is TRBV28 and J usage is TRBJ1-1, with TRBD1 identical over 9 bases. CDR1 is MDHEN and CDR2 is SYDVKM in the germline V gene. This CDR3 has 16 amino acids. This CDR3 reads CASGLGAPGQGSEAFF. The CDR3, as DNA: TGTGCCAGCGGTTTAGGAGCCCCGGGACAGGGATCTGAAGCTTTCTTT.

As to this clone: The junction differs from germline at one of its ends, possibly a read error. The rearrangement uses TRBV20-1 and TRBJ1-1; D uncertain. The V gene's germline CDR1 is DFQATT and CDR2 SNEGSKA (reference sequence). This CDR3 comprises 11 residues. The CDR3 sequence is CNASTYTEAFF. For the CDR3, the DNA is TGCAATGCTAGTACTTACACTGAAGCTTTCTTT.

V gene TRBV7-9 combines with J gene TRBJ1-6, with D tentatively TRBD1 (5 bases). Germline V CDR1 and CDR2: SEHNR, FQNEAQ (reference sequence). The germline V and J ends were trimmed by 3 bases and 3 bases, with 21 bases remaining between them. The CDR3 totals 19 residues. CDR3 residues: CASSFYLGVGGDYNSPLHF. DNA of the CDR3: TGTGCCAGCAGCTTCTATTTGGGCGTCGGGGGAGACTATAATTCACCCCTCCACTTT. Drawing the rest from reference TRBV7-9 and TRBJ1-6, the complete variable domain is DTGVSQNPRHKITKRGQNVTFRCDPISEHNRLYWYRQTLGQGPEFLTYFQNEAQLEKSRLLSDRFSAERPKGSFSTLEIQRTEQGDSAMYLCASSFYLGVGGDYNSPLHFGNGTRLTVT.

This clone was seen only a few times. Here the CDR3 reads CASSLEAGYGYTF. The DNA for the CDR3 is TGTGCCAGCAGCTTAGAGGCGGGGTATGGCTACACCTTC. The chain carries TRBV7-2 and TRBJ1-2, with D hard to call. The ends were cut back, 1 base at V and 5 bases at J, with 8 bases in the middle. In germline, CDR1 is SGHTA, CDR2 FQGNSA. The length of the CDR3 is 13 residues.

This clone was observed a handful of times. The V gene is TRBV7-2, the J gene TRBJ1-1, with D perhaps TRBD1 (6 bases). This CDR3 is 16 amino acids long. V dropped 1 base and J dropped 1 base, with 13 bases sitting between them. Germline lookup yields CDR1 SGHTA and CDR2 FQGNSA. The CDR3 spells CASSLGGTGWNTEAFF. The CDR3 nucleotides read TGTGCCAGCAGCTTAGGGGGTACAGGGTGGAACACTGAAGCTTTCTTT.

This clone came up once. This chain joins TRBV7-2 and TRBJ2-1; no definite D call. This CDR3 is built from 13 residues. Germline V lookup: CDR1 SGHTA, CDR2 FQGNSA. The V end lost 5 bases, the J end lost 6 bases, and 11 bases lay between the germline ends. DNA for the CDR3: TGTGCCAGCAGCCAAGTCGGGTTCAATGAGCAGTTCTTC. It codes for CASSQVGFNEQFF. Full variable domain (remainder filled in from reference TRBV7-2 and TRBJ2-1): GAGVSQSPSNKVTEKGKDVELRCDPISGHTALYWYRQSLGQGLEFLIYFQGNSAPDKSGLPSDRFSAERTGGSVSTLTIQRTQQEDSAVYLCASSQVGFNEQFFGPGTRLTVL.

This clone was counted between two and nine times. The chain joins TRBV6-5 to TRBJ1-2; no definite D call. The length of the CDR3 is 12 residues. CDR1 is MNHEY, CDR2 SVGAGI, per germline. The V end lost 7 bases, the J end lost 8 bases, and 14 bases lay between the germline ends. In DNA, the CDR3 is TGTGCCAGCACCTCGGACTGGATGGGCTACACCTTC. Encoded protein: CASTSDWMGYTF.

V gene TRBV28 combines with J gene TRBJ1-4, with 11 bases aligning to TRBD1. CDR3 length: 14 residues. V shed 6 bases, J shed 10 bases, and the junction held 7 bases outside the gene matches. Germline assignment: CDR1 MDHEN and CDR2 SYDVKM. CDR3 nucleotides: TGTGCCAGCAGACGGACAGGGGGCGGAGGAAAACTGTTTTTT. Translating gives CASRRTGGGGKLFF.

The genes are TRBV5-1 and TRBJ2-2, with 10 bases lining up with TRBD1. Germline V gives CDR1 SGHRS, CDR2 YFSETQ. V lost 4 bases to trimming and J lost 1 base; unmatched junction nucleotides: 4. The CDR3 is 16 amino acids. The CDR3 region is CASSTGQGVNTGELFF. The CDR3 nucleotides read TGCGCCAGCAGCACCGGACAGGGGGTGAACACCGGGGAGCTGTTTTTT.

There are a few counts of this clone. The V gene is TRBV7-9, the J gene TRBJ2-1; 8 bases align to TRBD2. After removal of 5 bases from V and 4 bases from J, the junction contained 7 bases not matched to a gene. Germline-derived CDR1 and CDR2 are SEHNR and FQNEAQ (reference sequence). The CDR3 runs 15 residues. DNA for the CDR3: TGTGCCAGCAGCAACGGAGCGGGAGATTACAATGAGCAGTTCTTC. Protein product: CASSNGAGDYNEQFF.